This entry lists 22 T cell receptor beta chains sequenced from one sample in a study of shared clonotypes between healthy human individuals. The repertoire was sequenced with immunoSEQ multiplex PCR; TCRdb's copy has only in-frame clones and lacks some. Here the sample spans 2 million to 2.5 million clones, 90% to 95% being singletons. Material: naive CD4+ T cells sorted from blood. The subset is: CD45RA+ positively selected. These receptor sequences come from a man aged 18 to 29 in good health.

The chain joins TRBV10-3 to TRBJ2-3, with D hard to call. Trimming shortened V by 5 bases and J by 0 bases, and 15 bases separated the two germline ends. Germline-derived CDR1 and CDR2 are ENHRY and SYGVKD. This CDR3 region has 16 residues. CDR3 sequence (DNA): TGTGCCATCAGTTTTTCGGCAGAGACTAGCACAGATACGCAGTATTTT. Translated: CAISFSAETSTDTQYF.

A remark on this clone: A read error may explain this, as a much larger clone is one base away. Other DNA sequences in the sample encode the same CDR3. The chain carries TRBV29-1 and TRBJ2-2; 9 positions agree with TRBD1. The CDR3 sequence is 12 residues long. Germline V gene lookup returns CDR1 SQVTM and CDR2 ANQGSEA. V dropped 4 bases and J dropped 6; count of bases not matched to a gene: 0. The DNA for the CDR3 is TGCAGCGTTGGACAGGGGGCCGGGGAGCTGTTTTTT. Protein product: CSVGQGAGELFF.

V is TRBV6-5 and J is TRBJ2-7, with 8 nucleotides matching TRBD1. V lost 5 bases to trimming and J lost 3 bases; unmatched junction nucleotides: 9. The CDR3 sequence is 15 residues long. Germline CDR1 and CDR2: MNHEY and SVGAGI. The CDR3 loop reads CASSPRTGILYEQYF. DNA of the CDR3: TGTGCCAGCAGTCCTCGGACAGGGATACTCTACGAGCAGTACTTC.

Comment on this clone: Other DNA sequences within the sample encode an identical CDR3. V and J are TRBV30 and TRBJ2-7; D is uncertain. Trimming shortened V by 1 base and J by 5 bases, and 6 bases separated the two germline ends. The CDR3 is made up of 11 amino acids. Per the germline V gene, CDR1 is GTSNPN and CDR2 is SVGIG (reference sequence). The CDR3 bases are TGTGCCTGGAGTGGTCGAGACGAGCAGTACTTC. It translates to CAWSGRDEQYF. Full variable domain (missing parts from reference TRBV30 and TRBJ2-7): SQTIHQWPATLVQPVGSPLSLECTVEGTSNPNLYWYRQAAGRGLQLLFYSVGIGQISSEVPQNLSASRPQDRQFILSSKKLLLSDSGFYLCAWSGRDEQYFGPGTRLTVT.

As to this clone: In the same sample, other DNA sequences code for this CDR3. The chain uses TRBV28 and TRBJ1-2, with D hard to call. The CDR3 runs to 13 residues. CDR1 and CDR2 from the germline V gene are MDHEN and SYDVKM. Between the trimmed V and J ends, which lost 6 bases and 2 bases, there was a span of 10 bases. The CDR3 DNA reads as TGTGCCAGCAGCCCGGACCGAAACTATGGCTACACCTTC. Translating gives CASSPDRNYGYTF.

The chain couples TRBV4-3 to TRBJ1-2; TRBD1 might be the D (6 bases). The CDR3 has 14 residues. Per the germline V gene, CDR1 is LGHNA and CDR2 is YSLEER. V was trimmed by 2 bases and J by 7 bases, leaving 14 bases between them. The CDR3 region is CASSQLSGEGGYTF. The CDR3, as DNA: TGCGCCAGCAGCCAACTCTCAGGGGAGGGTGGCTACACCTTC.

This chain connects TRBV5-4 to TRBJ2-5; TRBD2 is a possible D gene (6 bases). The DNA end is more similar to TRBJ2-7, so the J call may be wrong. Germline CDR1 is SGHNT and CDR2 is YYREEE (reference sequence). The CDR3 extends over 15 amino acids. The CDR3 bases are TGTGCCAGCAGCGGGGGGACTTCTCCCTCCTACGAGCAGTACTTC. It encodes CASSGGTSPSYEQYF.

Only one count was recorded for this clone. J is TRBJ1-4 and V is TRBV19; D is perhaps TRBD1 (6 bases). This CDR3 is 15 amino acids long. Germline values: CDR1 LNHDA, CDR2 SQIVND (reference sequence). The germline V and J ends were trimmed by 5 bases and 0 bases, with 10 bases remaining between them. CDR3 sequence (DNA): TGTGCCAGTAGTTCTCGACAGGCAACTAATGAAAAACTGTTTTTT. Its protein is CASSSRQATNEKLFF. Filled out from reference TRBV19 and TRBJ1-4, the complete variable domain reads DGGITQSPKYLFRKEGQNVTLSCEQNLNHDAMYWYRQDPGQGLRLIYYSQIVNDFQKGDIAEGYSVSREKKESFPLTVTSAQKNPTAFYLCASSSRQATNEKLFFGSGTQLSVL.

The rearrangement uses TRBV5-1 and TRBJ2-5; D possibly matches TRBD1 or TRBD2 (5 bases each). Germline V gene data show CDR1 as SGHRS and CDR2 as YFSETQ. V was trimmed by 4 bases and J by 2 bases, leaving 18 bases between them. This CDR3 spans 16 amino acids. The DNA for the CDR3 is TGCGCCAGCAGCCAGAGGCCGGGGCGAGGGCAAGAGACCCAGTACTTC. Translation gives CASSQRPGRGQETQYF.

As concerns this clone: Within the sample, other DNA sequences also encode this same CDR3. The CDR3 loop is CASSYSTEYGYTF. The CDR3 DNA follows: TGTGCCAGCAGTTACTCGACAGAGTATGGCTACACCTTC. The rearrangement uses TRBV6-5 and TRBJ1-2, with D tentatively TRBD1 (5 bases). V lost 0 bases and J lost 5, with 7 bases in between. The germline V gene has CDR1 MNHEY and CDR2 SVGAGI. This CDR3 contains 13 residues.

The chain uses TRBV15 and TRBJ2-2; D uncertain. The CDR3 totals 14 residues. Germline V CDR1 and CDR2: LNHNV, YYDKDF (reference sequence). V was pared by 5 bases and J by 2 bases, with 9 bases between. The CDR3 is CATSPSVNTGELFF. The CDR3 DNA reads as TGTGCCACCAGCCCCTCGGTTAACACCGGGGAGCTGTTTTTT.

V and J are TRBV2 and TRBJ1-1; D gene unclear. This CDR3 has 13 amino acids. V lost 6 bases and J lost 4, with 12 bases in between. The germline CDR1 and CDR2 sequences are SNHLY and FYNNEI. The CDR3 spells CASRREGSTEAFF. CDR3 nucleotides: TGTGCCAGCAGACGGGAGGGAAGCACTGAAGCTTTCTTT.

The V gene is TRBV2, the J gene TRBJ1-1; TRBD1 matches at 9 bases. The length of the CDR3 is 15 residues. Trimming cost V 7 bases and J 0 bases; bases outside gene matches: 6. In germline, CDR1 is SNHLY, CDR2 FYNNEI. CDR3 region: CASTPQGALNTEAFF. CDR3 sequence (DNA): TGTGCCAGCACCCCACAGGGGGCCCTGAACACTGAAGCTTTCTTT.

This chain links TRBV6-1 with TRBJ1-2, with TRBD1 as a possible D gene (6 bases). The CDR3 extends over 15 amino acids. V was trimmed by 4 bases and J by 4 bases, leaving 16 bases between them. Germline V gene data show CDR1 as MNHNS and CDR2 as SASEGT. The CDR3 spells CASSAGLDRTYGYTF. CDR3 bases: TGTGCCAGCAGTGCGGGCTTAGACAGGACCTATGGCTACACCTTC.

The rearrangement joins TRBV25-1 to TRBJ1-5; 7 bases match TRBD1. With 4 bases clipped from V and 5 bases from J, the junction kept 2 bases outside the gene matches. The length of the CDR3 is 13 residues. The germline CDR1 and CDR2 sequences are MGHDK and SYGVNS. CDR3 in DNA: TGTGCCAGCAGTGTAGGGGGCGATCAGCCCCAGCATTTT. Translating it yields CASSVGGDQPQHF.

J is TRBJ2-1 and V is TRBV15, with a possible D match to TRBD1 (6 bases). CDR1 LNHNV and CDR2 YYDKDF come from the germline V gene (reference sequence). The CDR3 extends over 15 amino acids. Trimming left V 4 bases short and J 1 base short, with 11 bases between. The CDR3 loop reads CATSKRGWSYNEQFF. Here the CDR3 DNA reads TGTGCCACCAGCAAGAGGGGGTGGTCCTACAATGAGCAGTTCTTC.

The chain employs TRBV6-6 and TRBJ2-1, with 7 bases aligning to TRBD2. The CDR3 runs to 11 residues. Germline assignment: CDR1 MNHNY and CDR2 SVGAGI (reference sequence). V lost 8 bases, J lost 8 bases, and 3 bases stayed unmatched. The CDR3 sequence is CASLREDEQFF. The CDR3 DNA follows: TGTGCCAGCTTACGGGAGGATGAGCAGTTCTTC.

CDR3 DNA: TGCGCCAGCAGCCCACGTGAAGATAACACCGGGGAGCTGTTTTTT. It yields the protein CASSPREDNTGELFF. V gene TRBV5-1 combines with J gene TRBJ2-2; D is unclear. Germline CDR1 and CDR2: SGHRS and YFSETQ. V gave up 4 bases and J gave up 2 bases, with 12 bases separating them. This CDR3 comprises 15 residues.

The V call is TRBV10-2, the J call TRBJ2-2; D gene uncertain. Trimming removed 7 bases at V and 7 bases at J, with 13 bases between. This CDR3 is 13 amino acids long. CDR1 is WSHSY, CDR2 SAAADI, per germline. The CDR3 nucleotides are TGCGCCAGCAAGGGCATCGGGTACGGGGAGCTGTTTTTT. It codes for CASKGIGYGELFF.

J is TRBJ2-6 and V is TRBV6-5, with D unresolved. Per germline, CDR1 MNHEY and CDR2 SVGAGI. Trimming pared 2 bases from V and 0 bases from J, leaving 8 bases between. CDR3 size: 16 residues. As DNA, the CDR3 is TGTGCCAGCAGTTACGTTGTGGGCTCTGGGGCCAACGTCCTGACTTTC. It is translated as CASSYVVGSGANVLTF.

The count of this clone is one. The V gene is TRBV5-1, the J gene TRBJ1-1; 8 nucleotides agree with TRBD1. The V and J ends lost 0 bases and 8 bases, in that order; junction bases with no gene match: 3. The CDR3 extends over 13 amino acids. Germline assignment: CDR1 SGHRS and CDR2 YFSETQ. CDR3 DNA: TGCGCCAGCAGCTTGGGGACAGGGAACGAAGCTTTCTTT. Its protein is CASSLGTGNEAFF. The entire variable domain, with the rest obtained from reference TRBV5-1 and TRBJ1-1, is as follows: KAGVTQTPRYLIKTRGQQVTLSCSPISGHRSVSWYQQTPGQGLQFLFEYFSETQRNKGNFPGRFSGRQFSNSRSEMNVSTLELGDSALYLCASSLGTGNEAFFGQGTRLTVV.

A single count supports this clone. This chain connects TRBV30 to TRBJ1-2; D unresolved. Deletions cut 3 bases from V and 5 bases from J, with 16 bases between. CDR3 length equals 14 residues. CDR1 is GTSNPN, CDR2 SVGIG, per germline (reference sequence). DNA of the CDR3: TGTGCCTGGAGAGGAAAAGGGTCTCGATATGGCTACACCTTC. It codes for CAWRGKGSRYGYTF.